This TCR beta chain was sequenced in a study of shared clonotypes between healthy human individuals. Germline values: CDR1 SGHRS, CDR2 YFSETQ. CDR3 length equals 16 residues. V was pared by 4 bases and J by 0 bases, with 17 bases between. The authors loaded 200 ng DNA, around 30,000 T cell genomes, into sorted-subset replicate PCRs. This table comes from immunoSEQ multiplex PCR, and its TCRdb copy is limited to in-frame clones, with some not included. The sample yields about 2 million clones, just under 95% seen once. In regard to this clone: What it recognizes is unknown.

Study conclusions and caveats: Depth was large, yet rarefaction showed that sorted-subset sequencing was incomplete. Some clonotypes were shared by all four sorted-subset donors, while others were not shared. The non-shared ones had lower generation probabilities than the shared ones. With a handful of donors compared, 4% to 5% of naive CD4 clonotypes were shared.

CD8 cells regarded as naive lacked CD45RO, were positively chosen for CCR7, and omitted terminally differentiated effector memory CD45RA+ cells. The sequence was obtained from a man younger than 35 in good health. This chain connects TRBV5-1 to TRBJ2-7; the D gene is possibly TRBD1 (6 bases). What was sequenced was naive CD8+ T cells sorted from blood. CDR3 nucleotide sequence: TGCGCCAGCAGCATAAAGGACAGATTTGGCTCCTACGAGCAGTACTTC. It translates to CASSIKDRFGSYEQYF.